This TCR beta chain was recovered during a study of CD8+CD57+ T cells in acquired aplastic anemia. The table lists this clonotype with a few counts. Genomic DNA constituted the template upon which TCR beta VDJ and CDR3 profiling was performed. TCRdb analysed the reads with MiXCR anew, one entry per CDR3 protein. The table records 150,000 to 200,000 distinct CDR3 sequences, about 64% of them present only once. Germline CDR1 is SGHTA and CDR2 is FQGNSA. This CDR3 spans 13 amino acids. The ends were cut back, 3 bases at V and 11 bases at J, with 15 bases in the middle. This TCR was sampled from a human donor in good health. Sequences were obtained from sorted CD4+, CD8+, or CD8+CD57+ T cells (not recorded which) from PBMCs. The V and J genes are TRBV7-2 and TRBJ2-3; D assignment may be TRBD1 or TRBD2 (6 bases each). The CDR3 protein is CASSFGWGAEQYF. Written as DNA, the CDR3 is TGTGCCAGCAGCTTTGGTTGGGGGGCTGAGCAGTATTTT.